This TCR beta chain was sequenced in a study of beta chain features in type 1 diabetes. Populations obtained by sorting all exceeded 98% purity. This clone was picked up a small number of times. The antigen is undetermined. Findings and limits, study-wide: Among patients, naive, central memory and Treg TCRB repertoires appeared more similar than among healthy donors. PCR might preferentially amplify shorter templates, equally in patients and controls. Shorter TCRB CDR3s, moderately but significantly so, marked every one of the four CD4+ subsets in Type 1 diabetes patients. Fewer junction insertions and more nucleotide deletions appeared in type 1 diabetes patients.

CDR3 length equals 14 residues. V was trimmed by 1 base and J by 7 bases, leaving 14 bases between them. Germline CDR1 is SNHLY and CDR2 is FYNNEI. cDNA synthesis used the whole RNA isolate, giving expressed TCRB sequences. The repertoire was sequenced with immunoSEQ multiplex PCR; TCRdb's copy has only in-frame clones and lacks some. There are over 600,000 clones in the sample; around 12% occur only once, and more than 0.095% lies in the top ten. The specimen was naive CD4+ T cells from blood. The V call is TRBV2, the J call TRBJ2-7; D is unclear. This TCR derives from a man younger than 45 with type 1 diabetes. CDR3 sequence (DNA): TGTGCCAGCAGTGAAGAAGACTCGGTGGGGGAGCAGTACTTC. This encodes CASSEEDSVGEQYF.